The rows below give T cell receptor beta chains drawn from one sample of a study of Graves' ophthalmopathy and Graves' hyperthyroidism. TCRdb re-derived calls from the multiplex PCR reads in MiXCR, one entry per CDR3 protein. The table has hundreds of thousands of distinct CDR3 sequences, more than 20% seen once. The specimen was peripheral blood. Source of these receptors: a woman between 18 and 29 years old with stable Graves' hyperthyroidism. Each CDR3 is given with its conserved first and last residue. Each record gives: J gene, V gene, CDR3 protein.

J gene: TRBJ1-1; V gene: TRBV19; CDR3 protein: CASRAEGPTEAFF
J gene: TRBJ1-2; V gene: TRBV6-5; CDR3 protein: CASSYEGDGYTF
J gene: TRBJ2-7; V gene: TRBV28; CDR3 protein: CASSSEDRDEQYF
J gene: TRBJ1-1; V gene: TRBV20-1; CDR3 protein: CSARDRLGGGDTEAFF
J gene: TRBJ2-7; V gene: TRBV5-1; CDR3 protein: CASSLAGLWQSYEQYF
J gene: TRBJ2-2; V gene: TRBV10-3; CDR3 protein: CAISEGARGTGELFF
J gene: TRBJ2-7; V gene: TRBV19; CDR3 protein: CASSIGLGGSYYEQYF
J gene: TRBJ1-1; V gene: TRBV6-1; CDR3 protein: CASRKVEHPEAFF
J gene: TRBJ2-7; V gene: TRBV4-1; CDR3 protein: CASSQGAGLAYEQYF
J gene: TRBJ2-7; V gene: TRBV30; CDR3 protein: CAWSVLTNYEQYF
J gene: TRBJ1-5; V gene: TRBV29-1; CDR3 protein: CSVEVRQGQPQHF
J gene: TRBJ2-7; V gene: TRBV7-2; CDR3 protein: CASSLDPTISYEQYF
J gene: TRBJ2-2; V gene: TRBV5-1; CDR3 protein: CASSPGLIRDRGPGELFF
J gene: TRBJ1-6; V gene: TRBV30; CDR3 protein: CAWAIPGQGFYNSPLHF
J gene: TRBJ1-1; V gene: TRBV27; CDR3 protein: CASSSRTGAEAFF
J gene: TRBJ1-1; V gene: TRBV30; CDR3 protein: CAWSVLEGARAEAFF
J gene: TRBJ2-7; V gene: TRBV30; CDR3 protein: CAWSIPGQGVYEQYF
J gene: TRBJ1-1; V gene: TRBV6-1; CDR3 protein: CASSPWGMNTEAFF
J gene: TRBJ1-5; V gene: TRBV6-1; CDR3 protein: CASSVEGNQPQHF
J gene: TRBJ2-5; V gene: TRBV20-1; CDR3 protein: CSSIRHGRVETQYF
J gene: TRBJ1-1; V gene: TRBV5-1; CDR3 protein: CASSLTGFGVNTEAFF
J gene: TRBJ1-1; V gene: TRBV7-9; CDR3 protein: CASSLGSGWTEAFF
J gene: TRBJ1-5; V gene: TRBV6-1; CDR3 protein: CASRGGGRGQPQHF
J gene: TRBJ1-3; V gene: TRBV29-1; CDR3 protein: CGGGPSGNTIYF
J gene: TRBJ1-1; V gene: TRBV29-1; CDR3 protein: CSVDKGGNTEAFF
J gene: TRBJ2-2; V gene: TRBV28; CDR3 protein: CASSFTGARLSGELFF
J gene: TRBJ2-3; V gene: TRBV6-1; CDR3 protein: CASRPGLAVDTQYF
J gene: TRBJ2-7; V gene: TRBV25-1; CDR3 protein: CASSEQTTYEQYF
J gene: TRBJ2-2; V gene: TRBV6-2/TRBV6-3; CDR3 protein: CAMGHPNTGELFF
J gene: TRBJ2-2; V gene: TRBV9; CDR3 protein: CASSPGFSAGELFF
J gene: TRBJ1-5; V gene: TRBV19; CDR3 protein: CASSTHPGRQPQHF